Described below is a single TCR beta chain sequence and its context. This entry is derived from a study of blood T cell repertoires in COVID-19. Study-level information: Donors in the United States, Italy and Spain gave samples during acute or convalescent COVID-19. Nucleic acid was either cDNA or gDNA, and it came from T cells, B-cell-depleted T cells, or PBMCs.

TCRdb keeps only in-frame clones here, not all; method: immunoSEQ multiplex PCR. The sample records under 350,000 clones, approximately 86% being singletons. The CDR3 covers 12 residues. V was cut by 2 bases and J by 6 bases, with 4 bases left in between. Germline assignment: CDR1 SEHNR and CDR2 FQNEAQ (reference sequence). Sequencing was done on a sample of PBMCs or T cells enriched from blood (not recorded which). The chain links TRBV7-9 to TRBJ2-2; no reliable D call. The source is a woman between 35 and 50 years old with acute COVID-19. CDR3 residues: CASSLRAGELFF. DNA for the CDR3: TGTGCCAGCAGCTTACGGGCCGGGGAGCTGTTTTTT.